A single sample is the source of the 21 T cell receptor beta chains below, sequenced in a study of cytomegalovirus exposure and HLA in healthy donors. Using immunoSEQ multiplex PCR, the repertoire was profiled, and TCRdb retains in-frame clones only, with some absent. This table has around 93,000 clones, about 85% appearing once. Sequencing used PBMCs. The receptors derive from a man younger than 30 in good health and CMV-seropositive.

This clone appeared a few times. The chain is built from TRBV27 and TRBJ1-1; 7 bases are a match to TRBD1. This CDR3 region has 14 residues. Germline-derived CDR1 and CDR2 are MNHEY and SMNVEV (reference sequence). V was pared by 5 bases and J by 5 bases, with 8 bases of the junction left unmatched. The CDR3 sequence is CASSTKTGVTEAFF. The CDR3 nucleotides are TGTGCCAGCAGTACGAAAACAGGGGTTACTGAAGCTTTCTTT.

CDR3: CASSFQGLTEAFF. Written as DNA, the CDR3 is TGTGCCAGCAGCTTTCAGGGCCTCACTGAAGCTTTCTTT. V usage is TRBV7-8 and J usage is TRBJ1-1; D is possibly TRBD1 (5 bases). CDR3 length equals 13 residues. Looked up from germline, CDR1 is SGHVS and CDR2 is FQNEAQ. Trimming cost V 3 bases and J 4 bases, with 9 bases left between them.

This chain connects TRBV29-1 to TRBJ1-2; D possibly corresponds to TRBD1 (5 bases). V dropped 5 bases and J dropped 4 bases, with 17 bases sitting between them. The CDR3 runs 14 residues. Germline-derived CDR1 and CDR2 are SQVTM and ANQGSEA. CDR3 region: CSVPLSGAAYGYTF. The CDR3, as DNA: TGCAGCGTTCCCCTAAGTGGGGCGGCCTATGGCTACACCTTC.

The rearrangement uses TRBV7-9 and TRBJ1-5; D unresolved. Germline V lookup: CDR1 SEHNR, CDR2 FQNEAQ (reference sequence). The CDR3 totals 14 residues. V shed 0 bases and J shed 2 bases, with 5 bases lying between them. The CDR3 spells CASSLAQGNQPQHF. The CDR3 coding sequence is TGTGCCAGCAGCTTAGCTCAGGGCAATCAGCCCCAGCATTTT.

The chain couples TRBV11-3 to TRBJ2-1; D unclear. Deletions cut 4 bases from V and 0 bases from J, with 13 bases between. The CDR3 has 16 amino acids. Germline V lookup: CDR1 SGHNT, CDR2 YENEEA. CDR3 bases: TGTGCCAGCAGCTCGTCGCGTTCTAGCTCCTACAATGAGCAGTTCTTC. Protein: CASSSSRSSSYNEQFF.

As DNA, the CDR3 is TGTGCCAGTAGTATTAGGCTAGGCGCCTCCTACGAGCAGTACTTC. This encodes CASSIRLGASYEQYF. The gene calls are TRBV19 and TRBJ2-7; no definite D call. Germline V gene lookup returns CDR1 LNHDA and CDR2 SQIVND (reference sequence). Trimming took 3 bases from V and 0 from J, leaving 12 bases between them. There are 15 residues in the CDR3.

The chain recombines TRBV10-3 with TRBJ2-2, with 7 nucleotides matching TRBD1. The CDR3 totals 16 residues. Germline V gene data show CDR1 as ENHRY and CDR2 as SYGVKD. After removal of 2 bases from V and 5 bases from J, the junction contained 8 bases not matched to a gene. CDR3 residues: CAISENWAGGTGELFF. CDR3 DNA: TGTGCCATCAGTGAGAATTGGGCAGGGGGAACCGGGGAGCTGTTTTTT.

V is TRBV4-1 and J is TRBJ1-5; D is undetermined. Trimming removed 1 base from V and 3 bases from J, with 7 bases in between. Germline V lookup: CDR1 MGHRA, CDR2 YSYEKL. The CDR3 covers 14 residues. The CDR3 DNA is TGCGCCAGCAGCCAAGGACGGGTCAATCAGCCCCAGCATTTT. This translates into CASSQGRVNQPQHF.

The V gene is TRBV7-6, the J gene TRBJ1-4, with TRBD1 as a possible D gene (6 bases). This CDR3 contains 13 residues. V was cut by 6 bases and J by 6 bases, with 11 bases left in between. Germline lookup yields CDR1 SGHVS and CDR2 FNYEAQ. The CDR3 loop reads CASSPGQHEKLFF. The DNA for the CDR3 is TGTGCCAGCAGTCCTGGACAGCATGAAAAACTGTTTTTT.

V gene TRBV6-5 combines with J gene TRBJ2-2; 7 positions agree with TRBD2. V lost 0 bases, J lost 9 bases, and 7 bases stayed unmatched. CDR3 size: 15 residues. CDR1 and CDR2 (germline): MNHEY, SVGAGI. This chain's CDR3 is CASSYSGGGPRELFF. The DNA of the CDR3 is TGTGCCAGCAGTTACTCGGGGGGAGGGCCCCGGGAGCTGTTTTTT.

The V gene is TRBV9, the J gene TRBJ1-2, with no clear D. With 0 bases removed from V and 5 bases from J, the gap between germline ends came to 14 bases. This CDR3 is built from 15 residues. The V gene's germline CDR1 is SGDLS and CDR2 YYNGEE. The CDR3 nucleotides are TGTGCCAGCAGCGTAGATGGCAGGTCGCCTTATGGCTACACCTTC. It encodes CASSVDGRSPYGYTF.

This clone was detected only a few times. The J gene is TRBJ2-7, the V gene TRBV6-6, with D perhaps TRBD2 (6 bases). Per the germline V gene, CDR1 is MNHNY and CDR2 is SVGAGI (reference sequence). Trimming stripped 7 bases from V and 2 bases from J, with 15 bases between. This CDR3 spans 14 amino acids. CDR3 nucleotides: TGTGCCAGCAACCGCGGGGTATCAACCTACGAGCAGTACTTC. Amino acid sequence: CASNRGVSTYEQYF.

The genes are TRBV7-3 and TRBJ1-1; D ambiguous. From germline, CDR1 is SGHTA and CDR2 FQGTGA. V was pared by 5 bases and J by 10 bases, with 23 bases between. The CDR3 extends over 15 amino acids. CDR3 sequence: CASSQQPFGQAAAFF. In DNA form, the CDR3 reads TGTGCCAGCAGCCAACAACCCTTCGGTCAGGCCGCAGCTTTCTTT.

Ten or more counts support this clone. The CDR3 protein is CASSVGRGGRAWEQYV. DNA of the CDR3: TGTGCCAGCAGCGTAGGAAGAGGCGGGAGGGCCTGGGAGCAGTACGTC. The chain links TRBV9 to TRBJ2-7; TRBD2 agrees at 9 bases. The CDR3 totals 16 residues. Germline assignment: CDR1 SGDLS and CDR2 YYNGEE. After removal of 0 bases from V and 7 bases from J, the junction contained 11 bases not matched to a gene.

This clone has a single count. V gene TRBV5-4 combines with J gene TRBJ2-2; 7 positions agree with TRBD2. The germline gives CDR1 SGHNT, CDR2 YYREEE (reference sequence). The V segment lost 4 bases and the J segment 7 bases; nucleotides outside the gene matches: 13. This CDR3 spans 16 amino acids. CDR3: CASSPRVGRAVGELFF. CDR3 in DNA: TGTGCCAGCAGCCCGAGAGTGGGGAGGGCCGTCGGGGAGCTGTTTTTT.

This rearrangement joins TRBV29-1 to TRBJ2-1; 9 bases are a match to TRBD2. V shed 8 bases and J 3 bases; nucleotides not matched to a gene: 20. Germline V gene lookup returns CDR1 SQVTM and CDR2 ANQGSEA. This CDR3 is 18 amino acids long. The CDR3 sequence is CSSYLGAPSGRLYNEQFF. The CDR3 DNA is TGCAGCAGTTACTTAGGGGCGCCGAGCGGGAGGCTCTACAATGAGCAGTTCTTC.

This sequence joins TRBV4-1 and TRBJ1-5, with a weak D call TRBD1 (6 bases). This CDR3 comprises 15 residues. V gave up 1 base and J gave up 7 bases, with 14 bases separating them. From germline, CDR1 is MGHRA and CDR2 YSYEKL. CDR3 loop: CASSQGIGTRQPQHF. CDR3 DNA: TGCGCCAGCAGCCAAGGGATAGGGACAAGGCAGCCCCAGCATTTT.

CDR3 in DNA: TGCGCCAGCAGCTTGTCAGGGGACGGCTACACCTTC. Its protein is CASSLSGDGYTF. This chain joins TRBV5-1 and TRBJ1-2, with D possibly being TRBD1 (6 bases). Trimming removed 1 base at V and 8 bases at J, with 9 bases between. Germline CDR1 SGHRS, CDR2 YFSETQ. CDR3 length: 12 amino acids.

In regard to this clone: A much larger clone lies one base from this, so it may be a read error. This chain uses TRBV6-5 with TRBJ2-1; 10 nucleotides line up with TRBD2. Germline loops: CDR1 MNHEY, CDR2 SVGAGI. The CDR3 is 14 residues long. V was clipped by 6 bases and J by 6 bases; unmatched bases: 5. The CDR3 DNA follows: TGTGCCAGCAGACGACTAGCGGGCTCCAATGAGCAGTTCTTC. Translation: CASRRLAGSNEQFF.

The CDR3 sequence: CAWSRRQSLLGGYTF. In nucleotides, the CDR3 is TGTGCCTGGAGTCGCCGACAGTCTCTTTTAGGGGGCTACACCTTC. J is TRBJ1-2 and V is TRBV30, with D perhaps matching TRBD1 (5 bases). CDR3 length equals 15 residues. Germline CDR1 GTSNPN, CDR2 SVGIG (reference sequence). With 2 bases removed from V and 8 bases from J, the gap between germline ends came to 21 bases.

The gene calls are TRBV7-6 and TRBJ2-3; no reliable D call. Trimming shortened V by 4 bases and J by 0 bases, and 2 bases separated the two germline ends. Germline-derived CDR1 and CDR2 are SGHVS and FNYEAQ. The CDR3 is 12 amino acids. The CDR3 DNA follows: TGTGCCAGCAGCTCTAGCACAGATACGCAGTATTTT. This codes for CASSSSTDTQYF.